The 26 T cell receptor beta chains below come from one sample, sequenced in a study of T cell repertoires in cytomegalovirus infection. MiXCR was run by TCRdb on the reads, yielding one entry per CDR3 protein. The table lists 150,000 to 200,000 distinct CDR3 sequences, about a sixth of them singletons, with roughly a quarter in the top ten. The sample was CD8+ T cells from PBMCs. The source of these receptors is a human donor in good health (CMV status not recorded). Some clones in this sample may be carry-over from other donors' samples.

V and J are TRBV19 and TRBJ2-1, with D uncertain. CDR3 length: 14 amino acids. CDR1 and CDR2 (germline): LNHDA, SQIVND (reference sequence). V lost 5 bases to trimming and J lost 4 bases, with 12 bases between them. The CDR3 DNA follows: TGTGCCAGTAGTTCAGACGACTGGTACAATGAGCAGTTCTTC. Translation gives CASSSDDWYNEQFF.

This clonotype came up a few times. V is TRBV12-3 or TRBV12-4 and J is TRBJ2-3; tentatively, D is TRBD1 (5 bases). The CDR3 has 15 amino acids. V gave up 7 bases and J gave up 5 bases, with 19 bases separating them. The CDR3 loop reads CASTVSGSDGDTQYF. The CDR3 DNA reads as TGTGCCAGCACCGTCTCAGGGTCCGATGGAGATACGCAGTATTTT.

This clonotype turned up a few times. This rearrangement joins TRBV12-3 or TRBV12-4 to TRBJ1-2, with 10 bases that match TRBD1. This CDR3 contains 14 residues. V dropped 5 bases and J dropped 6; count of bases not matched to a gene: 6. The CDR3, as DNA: TGTGCCAGCAGTGGGGACAGGGGCTGGAATGGCTACACCTTC. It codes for CASSGDRGWNGYTF.

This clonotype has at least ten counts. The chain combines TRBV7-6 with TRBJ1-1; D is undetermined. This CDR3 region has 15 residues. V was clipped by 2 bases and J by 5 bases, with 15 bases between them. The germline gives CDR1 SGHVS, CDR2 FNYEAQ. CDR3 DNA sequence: TGTGCCAGCAGCTTACATAGGGAGAGGGCGACTGAAGCTTTCTTT. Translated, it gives CASSLHRERATEAFF.

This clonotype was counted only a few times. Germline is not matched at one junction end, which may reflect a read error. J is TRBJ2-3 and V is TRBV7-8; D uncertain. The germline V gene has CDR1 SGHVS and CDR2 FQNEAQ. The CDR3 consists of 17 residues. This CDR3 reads CASSLAVTTQNTDTQYF. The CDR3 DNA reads TGTGCCAGCAGCTTAGCTGTAACCACGCAGAACACAGATACTCAGTATTTT.

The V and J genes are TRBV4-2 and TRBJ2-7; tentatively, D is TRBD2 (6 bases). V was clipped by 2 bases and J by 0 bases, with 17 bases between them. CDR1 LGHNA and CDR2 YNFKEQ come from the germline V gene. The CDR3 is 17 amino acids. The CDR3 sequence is CASSQRFGEEASYEQYF. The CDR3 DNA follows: TGTGCCAGCAGCCAACGCTTCGGGGAGGAGGCCTCCTACGAGCAGTACTTC.

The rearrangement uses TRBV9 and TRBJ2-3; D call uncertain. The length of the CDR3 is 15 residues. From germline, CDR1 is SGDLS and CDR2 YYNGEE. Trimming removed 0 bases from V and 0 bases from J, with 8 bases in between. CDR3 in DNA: TGTGCCAGCAGCGTAGAAGGATTTAGCACAGATACGCAGTATTTT. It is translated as CASSVEGFSTDTQYF.

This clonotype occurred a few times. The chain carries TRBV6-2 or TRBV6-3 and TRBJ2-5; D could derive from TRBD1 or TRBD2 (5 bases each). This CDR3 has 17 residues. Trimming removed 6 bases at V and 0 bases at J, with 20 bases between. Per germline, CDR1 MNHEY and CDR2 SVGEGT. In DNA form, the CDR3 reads TGTGCCAGCAGGGGGGAAACAGGTGGACGGTACCAAGAGACCCAGTACTTC. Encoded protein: CASRGETGGRYQETQYF.

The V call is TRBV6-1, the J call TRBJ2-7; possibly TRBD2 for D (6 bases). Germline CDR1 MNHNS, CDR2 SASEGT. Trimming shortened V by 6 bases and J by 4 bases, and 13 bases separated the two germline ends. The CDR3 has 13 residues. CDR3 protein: CASREGPRYEQYF. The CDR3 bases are TGTGCCAGCAGGGAGGGGCCCCGGTACGAGCAGTACTTC.

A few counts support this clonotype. The CDR3 sequence is CASSPLGTPTYNEQFF. The CDR3 coding sequence is TGTGCCAGCAGCCCATTGGGGACGCCGACCTACAATGAGCAGTTCTTC. The rearrangement joins TRBV7-3 to TRBJ2-1; D may match TRBD1 or TRBD2 (5 bases each). The germline V gene encodes CDR1 SGHTA and CDR2 FQGTGA. V lost 5 bases to trimming and J lost 2 bases, with 16 bases between them. The length of the CDR3 is 16 residues. Full variable domain (missing parts from reference TRBV7-3 and TRBJ2-1): GAGVSQTPSNKVTEKGKYVELRCDPISGHTALYWYRQSLGQGPEFLIYFQGTGAADDSGLPNDRFFAVRPEGSVSTLKIQRTERGDSAVYLCASSPLGTPTYNEQFFGPGTRLTVL.

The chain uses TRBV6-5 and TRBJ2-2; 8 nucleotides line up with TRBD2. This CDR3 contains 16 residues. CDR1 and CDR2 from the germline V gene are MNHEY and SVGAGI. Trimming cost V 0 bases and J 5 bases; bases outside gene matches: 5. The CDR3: CASSYSFGGETGELFF. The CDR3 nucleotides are TGTGCCAGCAGTTACTCTTTCGGGGGGGAAACCGGGGAGCTGTTTTTT.

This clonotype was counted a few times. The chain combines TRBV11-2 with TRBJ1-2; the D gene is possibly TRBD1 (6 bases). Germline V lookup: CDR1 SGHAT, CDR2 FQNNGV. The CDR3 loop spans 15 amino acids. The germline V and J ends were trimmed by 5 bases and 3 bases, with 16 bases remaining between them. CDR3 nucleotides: TGTGCCAGCAGCGACCGGGACACCCTTGACTATGGCTACACCTTC. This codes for CASSDRDTLDYGYTF.

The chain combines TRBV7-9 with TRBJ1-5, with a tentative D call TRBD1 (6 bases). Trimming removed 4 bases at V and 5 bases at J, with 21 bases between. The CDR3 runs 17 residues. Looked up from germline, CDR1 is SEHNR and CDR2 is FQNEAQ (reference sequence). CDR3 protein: CASSSNRGGYRDQPQHF. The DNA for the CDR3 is TGTGCCAGCAGCTCTAATAGGGGGGGGTACAGGGATCAGCCCCAGCATTTT.

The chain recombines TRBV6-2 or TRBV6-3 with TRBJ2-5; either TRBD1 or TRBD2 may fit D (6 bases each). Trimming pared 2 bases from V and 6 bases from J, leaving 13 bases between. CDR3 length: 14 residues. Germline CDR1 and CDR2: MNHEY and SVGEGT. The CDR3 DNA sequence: TGTGCCAGCAGTTACATGGGGGGCTCGAAGACCCAGTACTTC. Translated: CASSYMGGSKTQYF.

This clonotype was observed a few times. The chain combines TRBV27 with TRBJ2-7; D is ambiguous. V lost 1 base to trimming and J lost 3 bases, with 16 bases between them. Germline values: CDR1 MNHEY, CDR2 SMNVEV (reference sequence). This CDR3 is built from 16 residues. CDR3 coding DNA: TGTGCCAGCAGTTTATTAAGACGTGGGGAATTCTACGAGCAGTACTTC. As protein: CASSLLRRGEFYEQYF.

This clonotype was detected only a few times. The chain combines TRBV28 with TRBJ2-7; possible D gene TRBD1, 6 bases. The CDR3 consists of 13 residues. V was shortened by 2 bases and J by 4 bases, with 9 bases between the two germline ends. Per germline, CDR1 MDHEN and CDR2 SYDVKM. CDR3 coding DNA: TGTGCCAGCAGTTTAGTCGACAGGTACGAGCAGTACTTC. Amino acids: CASSLVDRYEQYF.

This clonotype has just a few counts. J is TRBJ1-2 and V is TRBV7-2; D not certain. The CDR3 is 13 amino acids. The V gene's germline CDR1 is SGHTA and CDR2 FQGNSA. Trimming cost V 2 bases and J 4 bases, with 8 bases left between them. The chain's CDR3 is CASSLPSGYGYTF. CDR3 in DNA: TGTGCCAGCAGCTTACCGTCTGGCTATGGCTACACCTTC.

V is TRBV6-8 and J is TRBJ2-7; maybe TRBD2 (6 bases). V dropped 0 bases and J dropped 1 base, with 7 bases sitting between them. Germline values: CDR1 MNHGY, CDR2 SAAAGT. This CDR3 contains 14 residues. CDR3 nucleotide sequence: TGTGCCAGCAGTTACTCGAGCGGGTCCTACGAGCAGTACTTC. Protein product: CASSYSSGSYEQYF.

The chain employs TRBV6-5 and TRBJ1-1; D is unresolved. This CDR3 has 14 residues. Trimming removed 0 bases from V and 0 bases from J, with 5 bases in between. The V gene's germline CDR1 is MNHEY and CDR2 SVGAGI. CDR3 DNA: TGTGCCAGCAGTTACTCCAGTGTGAACACTGAAGCTTTCTTT. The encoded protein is CASSYSSVNTEAFF.

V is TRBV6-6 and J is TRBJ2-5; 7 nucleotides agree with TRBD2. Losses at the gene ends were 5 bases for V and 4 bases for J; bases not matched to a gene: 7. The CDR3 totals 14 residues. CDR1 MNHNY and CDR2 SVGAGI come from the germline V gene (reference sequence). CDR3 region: CASSHGGGGETQYF. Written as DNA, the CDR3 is TGTGCCAGCAGTCACGGCGGGGGAGGAGAGACCCAGTACTTC.

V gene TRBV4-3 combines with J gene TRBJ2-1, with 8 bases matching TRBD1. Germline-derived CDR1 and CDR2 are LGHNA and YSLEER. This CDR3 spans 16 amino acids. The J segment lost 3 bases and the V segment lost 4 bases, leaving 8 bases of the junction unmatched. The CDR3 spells CASSPSGTGRYNEQFF. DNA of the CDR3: TGCGCCAGCAGCCCTTCCGGGACAGGCCGCTACAATGAGCAGTTCTTC.

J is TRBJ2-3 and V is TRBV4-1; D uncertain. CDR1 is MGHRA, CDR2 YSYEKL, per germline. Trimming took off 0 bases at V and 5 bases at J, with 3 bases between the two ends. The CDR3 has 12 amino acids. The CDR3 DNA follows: TGCGCCAGCAGCCAAGATGAAGATACGCAGTATTTT. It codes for CASSQDEDTQYF.

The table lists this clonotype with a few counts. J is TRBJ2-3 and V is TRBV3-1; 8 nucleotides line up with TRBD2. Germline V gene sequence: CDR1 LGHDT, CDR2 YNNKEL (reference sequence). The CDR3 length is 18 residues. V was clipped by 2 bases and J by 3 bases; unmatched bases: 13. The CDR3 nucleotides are TGTGCCAGCAGCCAATTGCTCCCCGGGGAGCGGGGGACAGATACGCAGTATTTT. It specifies CASSQLLPGERGTDTQYF.

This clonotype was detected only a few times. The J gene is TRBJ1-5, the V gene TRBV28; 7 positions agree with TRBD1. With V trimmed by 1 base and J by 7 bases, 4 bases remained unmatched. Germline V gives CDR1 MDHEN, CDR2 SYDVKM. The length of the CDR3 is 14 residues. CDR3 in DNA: TGTGCCAGCAGTTTATACAGGGGTGGCCAGCCCCAGCATTTT. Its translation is CASSLYRGGQPQHF.

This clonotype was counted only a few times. The CDR3 sequence: CASRAPAGGPSQYF. The CDR3 DNA reads TGTGCCAGCAGGGCCCCAGCGGGGGGCCCGTCCCAGTACTTC. This sequence joins TRBV6-5 and TRBJ2-5; 9 bases align to TRBD2. The junction had 11 bases not matched to a gene; V was cut back by 6 bases and J by 9 bases. The CDR3 spans 14 residues. CDR1 and CDR2 from the germline V gene are MNHEY and SVGAGI.

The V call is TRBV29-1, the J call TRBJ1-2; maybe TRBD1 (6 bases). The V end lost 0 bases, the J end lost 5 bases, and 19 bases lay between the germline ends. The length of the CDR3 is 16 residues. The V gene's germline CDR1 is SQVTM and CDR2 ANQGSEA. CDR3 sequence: CSVEDRSGGAGYGYTF. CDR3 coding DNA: TGCAGCGTTGAAGATCGGTCCGGGGGCGCCGGTTATGGCTACACCTTC.